Shown below are 23 T cell receptor beta chains from a single sample sequenced in a study of cytomegalovirus exposure and HLA in healthy donors. Use of 60 Vbeta and 13 Jbeta primers characterized the PCR. Only in-frame clones appear in the TCRdb table, and some are missing; sequencing was by immunoSEQ multiplex PCR. The table lists some 95,000 clones, approximately 72% of them singletons. The sequenced material came from PBMCs. Source of these receptors: a woman aged 40 to 50 in good health and CMV-seropositive.

V usage is TRBV4-1 and J usage is TRBJ2-5; 8 bases map to TRBD1. The J call may not be correct, given that the DNA end is closer to TRBJ2-7. The germline V gene encodes CDR1 MGHRA and CDR2 YSYEKL. The length of the CDR3 is 14 residues. CDR3 coding DNA: TGCGCCAGCAGCCAATTGGGGACAGGTGCCGAGCAGTACTTC. Encoded protein: CASSQLGTGAEQYF.

The gene calls are TRBV25-1 and TRBJ2-1, with TRBD2 identical over 8 bases. There are 12 residues in the CDR3. Looked up from germline, CDR1 is MGHDK and CDR2 is SYGVNS. Germline trimming cut 5 bases from V and 12 bases from J; bases unmatched to any gene: 6. CDR3 DNA: TGTGCCAGCAGTCAGGCGACTAGCGCGCAGTTCTTC. It codes for CASSQATSAQFF.

This clone occurred a few times. The chain joins TRBV4-2 to TRBJ2-7; TRBD2 is a possible D gene (5 bases). With 1 base removed from V and 0 bases from J, the gap between germline ends came to 13 bases. Germline CDR1 LGHNA, CDR2 YNFKEQ. CDR3 size: 16 residues. The CDR3 region has the DNA TGTGCCAGCAGCCAAGTGTCACGGGATGGCTCCTACGAGCAGTACTTC. Protein: CASSQVSRDGSYEQYF.

The chain recombines TRBV28 with TRBJ1-1, with a possible D match to TRBD1 (6 bases). CDR1 and CDR2 from the germline V gene are MDHEN and SYDVKM. CDR3 length equals 14 residues. Trimming left V 5 bases short and J 1 base short, with 11 bases between. The CDR3: CASSTGQKNTEAFF. The CDR3 DNA follows: TGTGCCAGCAGTACAGGACAGAAGAACACTGAAGCTTTCTTT.

The rearrangement joins TRBV7-6 to TRBJ2-5; TRBD2 aligns across 13 bases. J was trimmed by 1 base and V by 5 bases; bases with no gene match: 7. Germline V CDR1 and CDR2: SGHVS, FNYEAQ. The CDR3 loop spans 17 amino acids. The CDR3, as DNA: TGTGCCAGCAGCCTAGGGACTAGCGGGGTCCCCCAAGAGACCCAGTACTTC. It yields the protein CASSLGTSGVPQETQYF.

This chain links TRBV19 with TRBJ2-1; the match to TRBD2 covers 8 bases. Germline V CDR1 and CDR2: LNHDA, SQIVND (reference sequence). The V segment lost 5 bases and the J segment 2 bases; nucleotides outside the gene matches: 5. The CDR3 has 15 residues. The CDR3 nucleotides read TGTGCCAGTAGTGTTAGCGGGGAAACCTACAATGAGCAGTTCTTC. Its translation is CASSVSGETYNEQFF.

The V gene is TRBV10-3, the J gene TRBJ2-5, with D perhaps matching TRBD2 (5 bases). In germline, CDR1 is ENHRY, CDR2 SYGVKD. The CDR3 totals 13 residues. The V gene lost 9 bases and the J gene lost 2 bases, with 13 bases spanning the gap. The chain's CDR3 is CAMGSGEQETQYF. The CDR3 coding sequence is TGTGCCATGGGGTCCGGGGAGCAAGAGACCCAGTACTTC.

The chain is built from TRBV5-1 and TRBJ2-3, with 7 positions matching TRBD2. V shed 0 bases and J 5 bases; nucleotides not matched to a gene: 3. The CDR3 spans 14 residues. Germline CDR1 is SGHRS and CDR2 is YFSETQ. The DNA for the CDR3 is TGCGCCAGCAGCTTGGTGGTAGCGGGAGATACGCAGTATTTT. It is translated as CASSLVVAGDTQYF.

This chain's CDR3 is CASSLYPGGPYTGELFF. The CDR3 DNA reads as TGTGCCAGCAGTTTATACCCGGGAGGGCCATACACCGGGGAGCTGTTTTTT. V and J are TRBV27 and TRBJ2-2, with TRBD2 matching over 8 bases. CDR3 size: 17 residues. V dropped 1 base and J dropped 3; count of bases not matched to a gene: 7. CDR1 is MNHEY, CDR2 SMNVEV, per germline (reference sequence).

This clone came up once. The chain joins TRBV5-4 to TRBJ2-3; 12 nucleotides line up with TRBD1. Per the germline V gene, CDR1 is SGHNT and CDR2 is YYREEE (reference sequence). This CDR3 has 14 residues. V shed 2 bases, J shed 6 bases, and the junction held 1 base outside the gene matches. CDR3 sequence (DNA): TGTGCCAGCAGCTTCGGGACAGGGGGCGATACGCAGTATTTT. This sequence encodes CASSFGTGGDTQYF.

This clone has more than one count but fewer than ten. V gene TRBV5-1 combines with J gene TRBJ1-4; 9 nucleotides match TRBD1. Trimming cost V 2 bases and J 6 bases; bases outside gene matches: 2. The CDR3 is made up of 14 amino acids. Germline V gene sequence: CDR1 SGHRS, CDR2 YFSETQ. CDR3 DNA sequence: TGCGCCAGCAGCTTACGGACAGGGGATGAAAAACTGTTTTTT. Residues: CASSLRTGDEKLFF.

The table lists this clone with a few counts. DNA for the CDR3: TGTGCCAGCAGCTTAAGGAGCGCTGCAACTAATGAAAAACTGTTTTTT. Protein sequence: CASSLRSAATNEKLFF. This sequence joins TRBV5-4 and TRBJ1-4, with no clear D. V lost 2 bases to trimming and J lost 0 bases, with 11 bases between them. CDR3 size: 16 residues. Germline CDR1 and CDR2: SGHNT and YYREEE (reference sequence).

This chain links TRBV5-1 with TRBJ2-2; a weak D match, TRBD1 (5 bases). The CDR3 totals 14 residues. Germline V gene sequence: CDR1 SGHRS, CDR2 YFSETQ. V lost 6 bases and J lost 0, with 9 bases in between. The CDR3 DNA follows: TGCGCCAGCAAGGACAACGCGAACACCGGGGAGCTGTTTTTT. Translation gives CASKDNANTGELFF.

The chain carries TRBV4-1 and TRBJ1-1; D remains unclear. V dropped 0 bases and J dropped 3 bases, with 11 bases sitting between them. The germline gives CDR1 MGHRA, CDR2 YSYEKL. This CDR3 has 15 residues. The CDR3 loop is CASSQDGGEDTEAFF. The CDR3 bases are TGCGCCAGCAGCCAAGACGGTGGCGAGGACACTGAAGCTTTCTTT.

The chain couples TRBV6-6 to TRBJ2-1, with D possibly being TRBD1 (5 bases). The germline CDR1 and CDR2 sequences are MNHNY and SVGAGI (reference sequence). CDR3 size: 12 residues. V was cut by 2 bases and J by 8 bases, with 7 bases left in between. The CDR3 DNA reads TGTGCCAGCAGTTACGTGACAGATGAGCAGTTCTTC. This translates into CASSYVTDEQFF.

This clone appeared a few times. The chain employs TRBV25-1 and TRBJ2-7, with 9 bases matching TRBD2. The CDR3 sequence is 14 residues long. Germline CDR1 reads MGHDK; CDR2 reads SYGVNS. V was clipped by 4 bases and J by 2 bases; unmatched bases: 3. CDR3 residues: CASSVAGVAYEQYF. CDR3 DNA: TGTGCCAGCAGTGTAGCGGGAGTGGCCTACGAGCAGTACTTC.

This chain connects TRBV19 to TRBJ2-5; TRBD2 agrees at 8 bases. Germline V gene data show CDR1 as LNHDA and CDR2 as SQIVND (reference sequence). J was trimmed by 5 bases and V by 5 bases; bases with no gene match: 7. The CDR3 has 14 amino acids. The CDR3, as DNA: TGTGCCAGTAGTTCTCAAGCGGGAGAGGAGACCCAGTACTTC. The encoded protein is CASSSQAGEETQYF. Using reference TRBV19 and TRBJ2-5 for the parts outside the CDR3, the full variable domain is DGGITQSPKYLFRKEGQNVTLSCEQNLNHDAMYWYRQDPGQGLRLIYYSQIVNDFQKGDIAEGYSVSREKKESFPLTVTSAQKNPTAFYLCASSSQAGEETQYFGPGTRLLVL.

J is TRBJ2-1 and V is TRBV20-1, with 7 nucleotides matching TRBD1. The junction had 5 bases not matched to a gene; V was cut back by 7 bases and J by 8 bases. The germline CDR1 and CDR2 sequences are DFQATT and SNEGSKA (reference sequence). The CDR3 covers 11 residues. DNA for the CDR3: TGCAGTGGACAGGGACGGGATGAGCAGTTCTTC. It yields the protein CSGQGRDEQFF.

This clone was detected only once. This sequence joins TRBV6-5 and TRBJ2-1, with TRBD1 matching over 9 bases. With 2 bases clipped from V and 7 bases from J, the junction kept 3 bases outside the gene matches. This CDR3 is built from 14 residues. Germline CDR1 MNHEY, CDR2 SVGAGI. The CDR3 DNA reads TGTGCCAGCAGTTACGCGGACAGGGGAAATGAGCAGTTCTTC. This sequence encodes CASSYADRGNEQFF.

The rearrangement joins TRBV6-1 to TRBJ2-7; 12 bases line up with TRBD2. The CDR3 spans 14 residues. V was clipped by 3 bases and J by 7 bases; unmatched bases: 4. The germline V gene encodes CDR1 MNHNS and CDR2 SASEGT. CDR3 sequence (DNA): TGTGCCAGCAGTGAGACTAGCGGGAGTTGGGAGCAGTACTTC. Protein: CASSETSGSWEQYF.

V gene TRBV28 combines with J gene TRBJ2-7; 11 bases are shared with TRBD2. Germline V gene sequence: CDR1 MDHEN, CDR2 SYDVKM. The J segment lost 2 bases and the V segment lost 4 bases, leaving 7 bases of the junction unmatched. This CDR3 contains 16 residues. The CDR3, as DNA: TGTGCCAGCAGTTACCTGACTAGCGGGGCAACCTACGAGCAGTACTTC. Encoded protein: CASSYLTSGATYEQYF.

The rearrangement links TRBV5-1 to TRBJ2-5, with TRBD1 identical over 7 bases. CDR1 is SGHRS and CDR2 is YFSETQ in the germline V gene. The CDR3 spans 17 residues. V was pared by 0 bases and J by 5 bases, with 13 bases of the junction left unmatched. CDR3 coding DNA: TGCGCCAGCAGCTTGGTAGTAGGGGGCGCGTATGGGGAGACCCAGTACTTC. As protein: CASSLVVGGAYGETQYF.

This chain uses TRBV28 with TRBJ1-2; possible D gene TRBD1, 5 bases. Trimming cost V 1 base and J 2 bases, with 17 bases left between them. CDR1 MDHEN and CDR2 SYDVKM come from the germline V gene. The length of the CDR3 is 17 residues. This CDR3 reads CASSLYAGSEFNYGYTF. CDR3 bases: TGTGCCAGCAGTTTATACGCAGGGTCCGAGTTCAACTATGGCTACACCTTC.